This T cell receptor (beta chain) comes out of a study of T cells expressing NK-cell markers. CDR1 is LGHNA, CDR2 YNFKEQ, per germline. This CDR3 spans 16 amino acids. TCRdb reanalyzed the 5' RACE reads and collapses them to one entry per CDR3 protein, without DNA. Its listing shows a few hundred thousand distinct CDR3 sequences. The chain joins TRBV4-2 to TRBJ2-1; TCRdb gives TRBD2 as the D gene, but with no DNA this cannot be confirmed. The clonotype was recovered from a man younger than 35 in good health. The sample taken for sequencing was blood T cells: a sorted CD56 or NKG2C T cell subset, CD4+ or CD8+ T cells, or bulk PBMC T cells (not recorded which). Here the CDR3 reads CASSQHLAGGQVEQFF.